This T cell receptor beta chain was sequenced in a study of blood T cell repertoires in COVID-19. Study-level information: The United States, Italy and Spain supplied acute and convalescent COVID-19 samples. Sample material is recorded as cDNA or gDNA derived from T cells, B-cell-depleted T cells, or PBMCs.

J lost 3 bases, V lost 5 bases, and 3 bases had no gene match. The CDR3 loop spans 13 amino acids. Germline V gene data show CDR1 as PRHDT and CDR2 as FYEKMQ (reference sequence). Under the authors' procedure: Using reference gene primer amplification, nucleated cell counts were estimated. Libraries were prepared by immunoSEQ multiplex PCR; TCRdb keeps only in-frame clonotypes and omits some of them. V, J and clone size are taken as reported in that table, and D and trimming were inferred from the DNA itself. Here the sample spans 100,000 or so clones, around 85% being singletons. The clonotype comes from an older woman with active or convalescent COVID-19. The chain couples TRBV13 to TRBJ2-5; 7 nucleotides agree with TRBD1. Input material: peripheral blood. The CDR3 nucleotides read TGTGCCAGCAGCCGGGACAGAGAAGAGACCCAGTACTTC. It codes for CASSRDREETQYF.